This T cell receptor (beta chain) was documented in a study of T-cell reconstitution after alpha-beta-depleted transplantation in children. Overall study findings and caveats: Reports say that about two months after transplant, the alpha-beta T cells came out of several hundred graft clones that had expanded. Where some patients showed high TCRbeta diversity at day 60, it came from recipient T cells and thymic progenitors that had survived. Diversity and T-cell counts at one year after transplant derived mostly from new T cells.

A TCRbeta library incorporating unique molecular identifiers was prepared. TCRdb passed the PCR reads through MiXCR, listing each CDR3 protein once. Here the sample spans about 470,000 distinct CDR3 sequences, roughly 44% being singletons. This clonotype was seen repeatedly, ten times or more. Its cognate antigen is unknown. The V end lost 0 bases, the J end lost 6 bases, and 12 bases lay between the germline ends. The CDR3 contains 15 residues. Germline assignment: CDR1 LNHNV and CDR2 YYDKDF (reference sequence). The sample here was PBMCs, taken before TCRalphabeta/CD19-depleted stem cell transplant. The J gene is TRBJ2-1, the V gene TRBV15; D is possibly TRBD2 (6 bases). The origin of this receptor is a girl aged 2-9 years with aplastic anemia, due to receive a stem cell transplant. Here the CDR3 DNA reads TGTGCCACCAGCAGAGAGGAGGGGAGATTCAATGAGCAGTTCTTC. This encodes CATSREEGRFNEQFF.